The 21 T cell receptor beta chains listed next were all sequenced from one sample in a study of blood T cell repertoires in COVID-19. The data were produced by immunoSEQ multiplex PCR, yet TCRdb's version contains in-frame clones alone and is incomplete. The sample lists 130,000 to 150,000 clones; about four fifths were seen once. The sequencing sample was made of peripheral blood. These receptors were taken from a man aged 65 to 85 who had recovered from COVID-19.

This clone appeared once. This CDR3 reads CAWRAGLVYNEQFF. In DNA form, the CDR3 reads TGTGCCTGGAGGGCGGGACTAGTTTACAATGAGCAGTTCTTC. V and J are TRBV30 and TRBJ2-1; TRBD2 matches 8 bases. Germline V CDR1 and CDR2: GTSNPN, SVGIG (reference sequence). V shed 3 bases, J shed 4 bases, and the junction held 5 bases outside the gene matches. The CDR3 contains 14 residues.

The chain couples TRBV12-3 or TRBV12-4 to TRBJ1-4; the D gene is possibly TRBD1 (5 bases). Deletions cut 5 bases from V and 7 bases from J, with 11 bases between. The CDR3 consists of 13 residues. Here the CDR3 DNA reads TGTGCCAGCAGTCGGGGGATTTTTGAAAAACTGTTTTTT. Its protein product is CASSRGIFEKLFF.

The V call is TRBV7-2, the J call TRBJ1-2; D not resolved. Germline lookup yields CDR1 SGHTA and CDR2 FQGNSA. V lost 3 bases, J lost 6 bases, and 8 bases lay in between. This CDR3 spans 12 amino acids. As DNA, the CDR3 is TGTGCCAGCAGCTTGGGAGTGGATGGCTACACCTTC. The encoded protein is CASSLGVDGYTF.

The CDR3, as DNA: TGTGCCAGCAGCCAGACAGGAGGAACTGGGGCCAACGTCCTGACTTTC. It yields the protein CASSQTGGTGANVLTF. The chain employs TRBV3-1 (or the pseudogene TRBV3-2) and TRBJ2-6; weak D call: TRBD1 (6 bases). Trimming took 3 bases from V and 2 from J, leaving 11 bases between them. Germline values: CDR1 LGHDT, CDR2 YNNKEL (reference sequence). The CDR3 sequence is 16 residues long.

Only a few counts were recorded for this clone. The chain recombines TRBV5-1 with TRBJ2-3; possible D gene TRBD2, 5 bases. Germline CDR1 is SGHRS and CDR2 is YFSETQ. The CDR3 loop spans 16 amino acids. Trimming cost V 1 base and J 0 bases, with 12 bases left between them. For the CDR3, the DNA is TGCGCCAGCAGCTTGCACGGGATATCTAGCACAGATACGCAGTATTTT. This sequence encodes CASSLHGISSTDTQYF.

The chain couples TRBV19 to TRBJ1-5, with 8 bases lining up with TRBD1. V gave up 4 bases and J gave up 4 bases; unmatched junction bases: 6. The CDR3 spans 15 residues. Germline loops: CDR1 LNHDA, CDR2 SQIVND (reference sequence). The chain's CDR3 is CASSTGQGLNQPQHF. CDR3 DNA: TGTGCCAGTAGTACCGGACAGGGATTGAATCAGCCCCAGCATTTT.

The chain joins TRBV5-1 to TRBJ1-1; maybe TRBD1 (5 bases). CDR3 length: 14 residues. The V and J ends lost 4 bases and 0 bases respectively, with 10 bases between them. Per germline, CDR1 SGHRS and CDR2 YFSETQ. As DNA, the CDR3 is TGCGCCAGCAGCCTGGGACTCATGAACACTGAAGCTTTCTTT. It translates to CASSLGLMNTEAFF.

CDR3 DNA sequence: TGTGCTGCCAACTCGAACACTGAAGCTTTCTTT. It specifies CAANSNTEAFF. The V and J genes are TRBV6-5 and TRBJ1-1; no clear D gene. The CDR3 sequence is 11 residues long. From germline, CDR1 is MNHEY and CDR2 SVGAGI.

The chain recombines TRBV27 with TRBJ2-1; TRBD2 matches at 7 bases. CDR1 is MNHEY and CDR2 is SMNVEV in the germline V gene (reference sequence). The CDR3 is 16 amino acids. Trimming took 2 bases from V and 6 from J; bases not matched to a gene: 10. As DNA, the CDR3 is TGTGCCAGCAGTTTAGGGGGGGGAGAGGGATCCAATGAGCAGTTCTTC. It yields the protein CASSLGGGEGSNEQFF.

V is TRBV30 and J is TRBJ2-7; TRBD1 aligns across 7 bases. Germline CDR1 and CDR2: GTSNPN and SVGIG (reference sequence). V lost 2 bases, J lost 0 bases, and 4 bases stayed unmatched. There are 14 residues in the CDR3. DNA of the CDR3: TGTGCCTGGAGTTGGACAGGAACCTCCTACGAGCAGTACTTC. Protein product: CAWSWTGTSYEQYF.

There are a few counts of this clone. The rearrangement uses TRBV5-1 and TRBJ2-1; no definite D call. The V gene lost 4 bases and the J gene lost 5 bases, with 13 bases spanning the gap. Germline V gene lookup returns CDR1 SGHRS and CDR2 YFSETQ. The CDR3 spans 14 residues. The CDR3 nucleotides read TGCGCCAGCAGCAGTGTAGAGGAAAACAATGAGCAGTTCTTC. As protein: CASSSVEENNEQFF. The full variable domain, its missing parts supplied by reference TRBV5-1 and TRBJ2-1, is KAGVTQTPRYLIKTRGQQVTLSCSPISGHRSVSWYQQTPGQGLQFLFEYFSETQRNKGNFPGRFSGRQFSNSRSEMNVSTLELGDSALYLCASSSVEENNEQFFGPGTRLTVL.

The rearrangement uses TRBV5-1 and TRBJ2-3; weak D call: TRBD2 (6 bases). CDR3 length equals 16 residues. Trimming removed 0 bases from V and 0 bases from J, with 11 bases in between. Germline loops: CDR1 SGHRS, CDR2 YFSETQ. The CDR3 loop is CASSLVAGPSTDTQYF. The CDR3, as DNA: TGCGCCAGCAGCTTGGTTGCGGGGCCTAGCACAGATACGCAGTATTTT.

This chain uses TRBV28 with TRBJ2-5, with TRBD2 as a possible D gene (6 bases). Per the germline V gene, CDR1 is MDHEN and CDR2 is SYDVKM. Trimming removed 7 bases from V and 4 bases from J, with 19 bases in between. The CDR3 loop spans 15 amino acids. The chain's CDR3 is CASTRIWGGLETQYF. As DNA, the CDR3 is TGTGCCAGCACCAGAATATGGGGAGGACTAGAGACCCAGTACTTC. The full variable domain, its missing parts supplied by reference TRBV28 and TRBJ2-5, is DVKVTQSSRYLVKRTGEKVFLECVQDMDHENMFWYRQDPGLGLRLIYFSYDVKMKEKGDIPEGYSVSREKKERFSLILESASTNQTSMYLCASTRIWGGLETQYFGPGTRLLVL.

This clone was observed many times. This chain uses TRBV12-3 or TRBV12-4 with TRBJ2-7; 9 bases agree with TRBD1. This CDR3 contains 13 residues. The J segment lost 4 bases and the V segment lost 7 bases, leaving 5 bases of the junction unmatched. For the CDR3, the DNA is TGTGCCAGCACCGAGACAGGGGGTTACGAGCAGTACTTC. This encodes CASTETGGYEQYF.

This chain links TRBV6-5 with TRBJ2-7, with 10 bases that match TRBD1. CDR1 MNHEY and CDR2 SVGAGI come from the germline V gene. The V gene end was trimmed by 7 bases and the J gene end by 2 bases; junction bases not matched to a gene: 5. The CDR3 is 14 residues long. In nucleotides, the CDR3 is TGTGCCAGCAACGACAGGGGGCGAACCTACGAGCAGTACTTC. It encodes CASNDRGRTYEQYF.

The chain recombines TRBV10-2 with TRBJ1-2; the D gene is possibly TRBD1 (6 bases). Trimming removed 10 bases from V and 2 bases from J, with 8 bases in between. This CDR3 contains 11 residues. CDR1 is WSHSY and CDR2 is SAAADI in the germline V gene. The CDR3 region is CATTGNYGYTF. DNA of the CDR3: TGCGCCACCACAGGGAACTATGGCTACACCTTC.

The chain is built from TRBV11-3 and TRBJ2-1; a weak D match, TRBD1 (6 bases). The germline CDR1 and CDR2 sequences are SGHNT and YENEEA. The ends were cut back, 7 bases at V and 0 bases at J, with 10 bases in the middle. The CDR3 extends over 14 amino acids. This chain's CDR3 is CASTDSSSYNEQFF. The CDR3 DNA sequence: TGTGCCAGCACGGACAGCAGCTCCTACAATGAGCAGTTCTTC.

This clone has a handful of counts. The chain employs TRBV3-1 (or the pseudogene TRBV3-2) and TRBJ1-5; unclear D gene. CDR1 and CDR2 from the germline V gene are LGHDT and YNNKEL (reference sequence). Trimming pared 0 bases from V and 7 bases from J, leaving 10 bases between. The CDR3 runs 14 residues. As DNA, the CDR3 is TGTGCCAGCAGCCAAGATCTCGACAACCAGCCCCAGCATTTT. Its translation: CASSQDLDNQPQHF.

The chain uses TRBV10-1 and TRBJ2-1; TRBD2 aligns across 11 bases. Trimming took 3 bases from V and 2 from J; bases not matched to a gene: 18. The CDR3 has 21 amino acids. Per the germline V gene, CDR1 is WNHNN and CDR2 is SYGVQD (reference sequence). CDR3 region: CASSDLVLAGGAKKAYNEQFF. The CDR3 region has the DNA TGCGCCAGCAGTGATCTCGTTCTAGCGGGAGGCGCGAAAAAAGCCTACAATGAGCAGTTCTTC.

J is TRBJ2-1 and V is TRBV3-1 (or the pseudogene TRBV3-2); the match to TRBD2 covers 9 bases. Losses at the gene ends were 3 bases for V and 1 base for J; bases not matched to a gene: 7. CDR1 and CDR2 from the germline V gene are LGHDT and YNNKEL (reference sequence). This CDR3 spans 17 amino acids. CDR3 in DNA: TGTGCCAGCAGCCATCCCCTAGCGGGAAGTTCCTACAATGAGCAGTTCTTC. This translates into CASSHPLAGSSYNEQFF.

The chain carries TRBV18 and TRBJ2-1; possible D gene TRBD2, 5 bases. Germline V gives CDR1 KGHSH, CDR2 LQKENI. V lost 6 bases and J lost 6, with 15 bases in between. The CDR3 runs 14 residues. Written as DNA, the CDR3 is TGTGCCAGCTCGCCTAGAGGACTCCTCAATGAGCAGTTCTTC. It translates to CASSPRGLLNEQFF.